This T cell receptor (beta chain) was sequenced in a study of CD8 T cells in ankylosing spondylitis. Regarding the study as a whole: Disease-linked clones were CD8+ and relatively rare in peripheral blood. Several highly homologous variants made up a TCR beta motif that seemed to typify ankylosing spondylitis blood.

TCRdb recomputed calls from the 5' RACE reads with MiXCR, one row per CDR3 protein. Among roughly 490,000 distinct CDR3 sequences, over 4% were seen once, and the ten largest hold around 3.5%. Germline assignment: CDR1 SGHTA and CDR2 FQGTGA. Trimming took 6 bases from V and 0 from J, leaving 12 bases between them. This CDR3 comprises 15 residues. This clonotype appeared many times. No antigen is known for it. The sample was blood, either unsorted or a sorted T cell fraction (not recorded which). This chain joins TRBV7-3 and TRBJ2-1; maybe TRBD1 (6 bases). The receptor comes from a male donor with ankylosing spondylitis. The CDR3, as DNA: TGTGCCAGCAGTCCGAGGACAGCCTCCTACAATGAGCAGTTCTTC. Amino acid sequence: CASSPRTASYNEQFF.